This section outlines one T cell receptor (beta chain) sequence together with its context. What it binds is unknown. Naive CD8 cells comprised CD45RO-negative, CCR7-positively selected cells, excluding terminally differentiated effector memory CD45RA+ cells. The repertoire was sequenced with immunoSEQ multiplex PCR; TCRdb's copy has only in-frame clones and lacks some. Seen here are millions of clones, about 95% observed once, and the top ten hold around 1.1%. This record comes from a study of shared clonotypes between healthy human individuals. This CDR3 spans 15 amino acids. From germline, CDR1 is ENHRY and CDR2 SYGVKD. Trimming removed 0 bases from V and 2 bases from J, with 11 bases in between. Regarding the study as a whole: Only blood was sampled; tissue repertoires likely differ. Genetic and exposure-history diversity was limited by the small donor number. Naive subsets usually exceeded memory subsets in estimated richness.

The TCR originated in a man younger than 35 in good health. The sample comprised naive CD8+ T cells sorted from blood. The V call is TRBV10-3, the J call TRBJ2-7, with no clear D. The CDR3 DNA follows: TGTGCCATCAGTGAGTCGGCAGAAAGTACCTACGAGCAGTACTTC. This translates into CAISESAESTYEQYF.